The 16 T cell receptor beta chains presented below share a single source sample, sequenced in a study of blood T cell repertoires in COVID-19. Clones were read by immunoSEQ multiplex PCR, and TCRdb kept only the in-frame ones, dropping some. The sample shows 130,000 to 150,000 clones, over 70% of them seen only once. Sequences were obtained from peripheral blood. The receptor source for this set is a woman aged 60 to 75 with acute or convalescent COVID-19.

The chain uses TRBV30 and TRBJ2-1; TRBD2 matches 13 bases. Trimming removed 8 bases from V and 1 base from J; junction bases left unmatched: 5. CDR3 size: 15 residues. Germline CDR1 and CDR2: GTSNPN and SVGIG (reference sequence). The DNA of the CDR3 is TGTGCCATGGAGGGACTAGCGGGATCCTACAATGAGCAGTTCTTC. It specifies CAMEGLAGSYNEQFF.

This clone occurred a few times. This sequence joins TRBV7-2 and TRBJ2-1; 7 bases fit TRBD1. Germline V CDR1 and CDR2: SGHTA, FQGNSA. Trimming removed 5 bases from V and 2 bases from J; junction bases left unmatched: 6. The CDR3 sequence is 15 residues long. The CDR3 loop reads CASSPNRGAYNEQFF. As DNA, the CDR3 is TGTGCCAGCAGCCCTAACAGGGGAGCCTACAATGAGCAGTTCTTC. The whole variable domain, remainder taken from reference TRBV7-2 and TRBJ2-1, is GAGVSQSPSNKVTEKGKDVELRCDPISGHTALYWYRQSLGQGLEFLIYFQGNSAPDKSGLPSDRFSAERTGGSVSTLTIQRTQQEDSAVYLCASSPNRGAYNEQFFGPGTRLTVL.

The chain links TRBV7-9 to TRBJ2-5, with 8 bases matching TRBD1. With V trimmed by 0 bases and J by 5 bases, 11 bases remained unmatched. The germline V gene has CDR1 SEHNR and CDR2 FQNEAQ (reference sequence). The CDR3 is 17 amino acids. CDR3 coding DNA: TGTGCCAGCAGCTTAGCCCGACAGGGGATATGGATTGAGACCCAGTACTTC. This sequence encodes CASSLARQGIWIETQYF.

This clone was detected a few times. This sequence joins TRBV15 and TRBJ2-7; D gene ambiguous. Germline CDR1 reads LNHNV; CDR2 reads YYDKDF (reference sequence). V lost 0 bases and J lost 7, with 16 bases in between. This CDR3 has 15 residues. CDR3 residues: CATSRDLAGSTEQYF. The CDR3 DNA reads TGTGCCACCAGCAGAGATTTAGCCGGTTCTACGGAGCAGTACTTC.

The V gene is TRBV5-4, the J gene TRBJ1-2; D is possibly TRBD1 (5 bases). This CDR3 is built from 15 residues. Trimming took 4 bases from V and 4 from J, leaving 17 bases between them. Germline lookup yields CDR1 SGHNT and CDR2 YYREEE (reference sequence). CDR3 DNA: TGTGCCAGCAGCCGATCGGGGGGTAGTATCTATGGCTACACCTTC. Residues: CASSRSGGSIYGYTF.

J is TRBJ2-7 and V is TRBV6-5; 10 bases map to TRBD2. The J segment lost 2 bases and the V segment lost 8 bases, leaving 6 bases of the junction unmatched. Germline V gives CDR1 MNHEY, CDR2 SVGAGI. This CDR3 contains 14 residues. CDR3 nucleotides: TGTGCCAGCCAAACAGCGGGAGGGACCTACGAGCAGTACTTC. This gives the protein CASQTAGGTYEQYF.

The chain employs TRBV28 and TRBJ1-1; 10 nucleotides align to TRBD1. Germline-derived CDR1 and CDR2 are MDHEN and SYDVKM. V was pared by 6 bases and J by 1 base, with 5 bases of the junction left unmatched. This CDR3 region has 15 residues. The CDR3 sequence is CASRRQGATNTEAFF. The CDR3 DNA is TGTGCCAGCAGACGACAGGGGGCAACGAACACTGAAGCTTTCTTT.

The table lists this clone with a count of one. The rearrangement links TRBV29-1 to TRBJ2-7; TRBD2 matches at 12 bases. Germline V gene lookup returns CDR1 SQVTM and CDR2 ANQGSEA. V shed 4 bases, J shed 4 bases, and the junction held 8 bases outside the gene matches. This CDR3 is built from 15 residues. The DNA for the CDR3 is TGCAGCGTTGGTACCGGGACTAGCGGGTTATACGAGCAGTACTTC. Amino acid sequence: CSVGTGTSGLYEQYF.

The chain recombines TRBV28 with TRBJ2-7, with TRBD2 matching 9 bases. CDR3 length: 14 amino acids. Losses at the gene ends were 8 bases for V and 7 bases for J; bases not matched to a gene: 12. Germline V CDR1 and CDR2: MDHEN, SYDVKM. CDR3 coding DNA: TGTGCCAGCGGGAGTAGCGGGAGAAAGGGTGAGCAGTACTTC. Its protein product is CASGSSGRKGEQYF.

V and J are TRBV28 and TRBJ2-7; 8 nucleotides agree with TRBD1. V was clipped by 7 bases and J by 5 bases; unmatched bases: 10. CDR1 and CDR2 (germline): MDHEN, SYDVKM. The CDR3 is made up of 14 amino acids. CDR3: CASTLGQVRHEQYF. The DNA of the CDR3 is TGTGCCAGCACCTTGGGACAGGTTCGTCACGAGCAGTACTTC.

This rearrangement joins TRBV7-9 to TRBJ1-1, with 8 bases that match TRBD1. Per germline, CDR1 SEHNR and CDR2 FQNEAQ (reference sequence). The length of the CDR3 is 14 residues. J was trimmed by 0 bases and V by 5 bases; bases with no gene match: 2. CDR3 loop: CASSRTGLNTEAFF. The CDR3 DNA reads as TGTGCCAGCAGCCGGACAGGGTTGAACACTGAAGCTTTCTTT.

This rearrangement joins TRBV5-6 to TRBJ1-2; D perhaps matches TRBD1 (5 bases). This CDR3 contains 14 residues. CDR1 SGHDT and CDR2 YYEEEE come from the germline V gene. V was trimmed by 0 bases and J by 6 bases, leaving 12 bases between them. The CDR3 region is CASSLAAGPHGYTF. CDR3 DNA sequence: TGTGCCAGCAGCTTGGCCGCAGGGCCCCATGGCTACACCTTC.

The chain couples TRBV2 to TRBJ2-7; tentatively, D is TRBD1 (6 bases). Trimming shortened V by 4 bases and J by 2 bases, and 12 bases separated the two germline ends. From germline, CDR1 is SNHLY and CDR2 FYNNEI. The CDR3 is made up of 14 amino acids. In DNA, the CDR3 is TGTGCCAGCAGTGGCAGGGGCGGCCCCTACGAGCAGTACTTC. Its protein product is CASSGRGGPYEQYF.

The chain joins TRBV6-6 to TRBJ1-6; possibly TRBD1 for D (5 bases). The germline V and J ends were trimmed by 4 bases and 0 bases, with 10 bases remaining between them. Germline CDR1 MNHNY, CDR2 SVGAGI (reference sequence). CDR3 length: 16 residues. CDR3 nucleotides: TGTGCCAGCAGTTCGCGGGGGAGCTCCTATAATTCACCCCTCCACTTT. It translates to CASSSRGSSYNSPLHF.

In nucleotides, the CDR3 is TGTGCCAGCAGCCTTGACAGGTACAATGAGCAGTTCTTC. Translated: CASSLDRYNEQFF. The chain links TRBV7-6 to TRBJ2-1; D may be TRBD1 (6 bases). Trimming pared 5 bases from V and 4 bases from J, leaving 9 bases between. CDR3 length: 13 amino acids. Germline V gene lookup returns CDR1 SGHVS and CDR2 FNYEAQ.

V gene TRBV5-1 combines with J gene TRBJ2-6; 8 nucleotides line up with TRBD1. Losses at the gene ends were 7 bases for V and 2 bases for J; bases not matched to a gene: 11. Germline CDR1 and CDR2: SGHRS and YFSETQ. The CDR3 runs to 17 residues. CDR3 sequence (DNA): TGCGCCAGCTGGCCTACACAGGGGGGAGCTGGGGCCAACGTCCTGACTTTC. Its translation is CASWPTQGGAGANVLTF. Complete variable domain (other parts from reference TRBV5-1 and TRBJ2-6): KAGVTQTPRYLIKTRGQQVTLSCSPISGHRSVSWYQQTPGQGLQFLFEYFSETQRNKGNFPGRFSGRQFSNSRSEMNVSTLELGDSALYLCASWPTQGGAGANVLTFGAGSRLTVL.